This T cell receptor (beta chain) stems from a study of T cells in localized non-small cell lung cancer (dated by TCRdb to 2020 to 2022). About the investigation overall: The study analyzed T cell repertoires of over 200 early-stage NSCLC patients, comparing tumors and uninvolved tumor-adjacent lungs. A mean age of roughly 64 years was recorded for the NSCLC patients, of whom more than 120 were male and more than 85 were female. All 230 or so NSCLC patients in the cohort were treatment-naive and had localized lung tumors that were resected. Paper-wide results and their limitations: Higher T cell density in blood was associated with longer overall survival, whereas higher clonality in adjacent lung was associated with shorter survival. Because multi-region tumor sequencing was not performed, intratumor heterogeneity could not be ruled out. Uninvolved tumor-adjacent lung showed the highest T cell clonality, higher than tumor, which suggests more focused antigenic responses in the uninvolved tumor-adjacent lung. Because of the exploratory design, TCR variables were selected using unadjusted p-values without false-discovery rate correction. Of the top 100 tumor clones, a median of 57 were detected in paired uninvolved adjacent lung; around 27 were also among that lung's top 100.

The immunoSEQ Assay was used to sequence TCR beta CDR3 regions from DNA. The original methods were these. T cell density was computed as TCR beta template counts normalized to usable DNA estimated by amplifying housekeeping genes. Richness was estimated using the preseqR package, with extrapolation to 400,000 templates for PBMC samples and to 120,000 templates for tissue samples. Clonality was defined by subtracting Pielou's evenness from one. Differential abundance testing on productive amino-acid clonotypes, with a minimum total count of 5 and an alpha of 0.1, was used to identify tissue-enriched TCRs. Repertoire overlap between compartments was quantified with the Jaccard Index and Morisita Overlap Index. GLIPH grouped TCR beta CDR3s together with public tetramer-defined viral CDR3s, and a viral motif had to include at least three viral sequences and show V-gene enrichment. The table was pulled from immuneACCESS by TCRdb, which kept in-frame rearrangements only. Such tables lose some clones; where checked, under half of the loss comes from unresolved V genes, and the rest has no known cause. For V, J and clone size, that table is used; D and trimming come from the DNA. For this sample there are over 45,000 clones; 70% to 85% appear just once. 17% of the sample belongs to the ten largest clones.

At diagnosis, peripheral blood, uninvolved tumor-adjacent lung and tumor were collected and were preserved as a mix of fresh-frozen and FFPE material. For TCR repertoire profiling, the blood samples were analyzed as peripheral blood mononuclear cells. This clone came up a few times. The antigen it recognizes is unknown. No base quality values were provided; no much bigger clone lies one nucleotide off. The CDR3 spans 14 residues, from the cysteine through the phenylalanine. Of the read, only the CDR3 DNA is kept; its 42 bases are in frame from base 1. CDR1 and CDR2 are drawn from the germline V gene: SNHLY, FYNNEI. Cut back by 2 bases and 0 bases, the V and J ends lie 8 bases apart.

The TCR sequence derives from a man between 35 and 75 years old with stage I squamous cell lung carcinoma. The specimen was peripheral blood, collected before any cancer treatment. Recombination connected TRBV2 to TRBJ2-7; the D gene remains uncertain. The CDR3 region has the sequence CASSEIGNSYEQYF. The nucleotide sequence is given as TGTGCCAGCAGTGAAATAGGGAACTCCTACGAGCAGTACTTC.